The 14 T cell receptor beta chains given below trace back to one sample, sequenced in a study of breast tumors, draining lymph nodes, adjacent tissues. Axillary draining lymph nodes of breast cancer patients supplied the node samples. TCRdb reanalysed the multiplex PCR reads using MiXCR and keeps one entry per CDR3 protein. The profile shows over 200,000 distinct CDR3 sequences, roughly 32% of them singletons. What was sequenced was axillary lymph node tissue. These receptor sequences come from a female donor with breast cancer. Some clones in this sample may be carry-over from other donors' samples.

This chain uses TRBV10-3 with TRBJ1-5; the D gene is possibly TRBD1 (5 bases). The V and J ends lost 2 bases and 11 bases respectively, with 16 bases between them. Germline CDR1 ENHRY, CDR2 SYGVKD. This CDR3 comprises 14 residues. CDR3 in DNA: TGTGCCATCAGTGAGAACAGGACGGGAGAGACCCAGCATTTT. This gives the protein CAISENRTGETQHF.

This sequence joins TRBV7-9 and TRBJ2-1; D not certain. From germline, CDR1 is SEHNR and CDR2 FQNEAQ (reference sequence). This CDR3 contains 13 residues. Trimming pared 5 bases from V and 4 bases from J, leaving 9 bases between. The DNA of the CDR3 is TGTGCCAGCAGCCCCACCTTTTACAATGAGCAGTTCTTC. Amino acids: CASSPTFYNEQFF.

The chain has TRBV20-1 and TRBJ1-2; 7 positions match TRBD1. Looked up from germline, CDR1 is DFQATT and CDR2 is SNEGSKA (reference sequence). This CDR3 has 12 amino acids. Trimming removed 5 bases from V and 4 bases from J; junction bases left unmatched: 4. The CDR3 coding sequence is TGCAGTGCTCCGACAGGGAGCTATGGCTACACCTTC. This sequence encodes CSAPTGSYGYTF.

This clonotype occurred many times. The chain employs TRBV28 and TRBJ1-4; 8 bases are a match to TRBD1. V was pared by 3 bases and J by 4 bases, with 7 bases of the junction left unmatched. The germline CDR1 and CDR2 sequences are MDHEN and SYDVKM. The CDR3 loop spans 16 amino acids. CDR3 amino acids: CASSFGLGQGNEKLFF. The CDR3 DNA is TGTGCCAGCAGTTTTGGCTTAGGACAGGGTAATGAAAAACTGTTTTTT.

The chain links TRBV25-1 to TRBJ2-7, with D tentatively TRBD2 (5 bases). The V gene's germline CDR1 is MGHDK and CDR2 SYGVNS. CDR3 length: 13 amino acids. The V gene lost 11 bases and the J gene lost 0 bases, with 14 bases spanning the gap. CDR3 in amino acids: CALGSASSYEQYF. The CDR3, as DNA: TGTGCCTTAGGTAGCGCGAGCTCCTACGAGCAGTACTTC.

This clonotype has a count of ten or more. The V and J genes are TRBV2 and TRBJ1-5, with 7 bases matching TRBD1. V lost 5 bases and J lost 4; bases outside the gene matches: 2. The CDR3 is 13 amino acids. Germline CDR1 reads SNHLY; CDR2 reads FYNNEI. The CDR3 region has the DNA TGTGCCAGCAGTAACAGGGGAAATCAGCCCCAGCATTTT. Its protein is CASSNRGNQPQHF.

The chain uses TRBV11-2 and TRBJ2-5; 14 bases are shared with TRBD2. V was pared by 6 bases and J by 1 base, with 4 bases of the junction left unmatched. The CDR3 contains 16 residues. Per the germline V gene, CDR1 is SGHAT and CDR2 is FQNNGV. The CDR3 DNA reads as TGTGCCAGCAGACGCGGACTAGCGGGAGGCCAAGAGACCCAGTACTTC. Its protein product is CASRRGLAGGQETQYF.

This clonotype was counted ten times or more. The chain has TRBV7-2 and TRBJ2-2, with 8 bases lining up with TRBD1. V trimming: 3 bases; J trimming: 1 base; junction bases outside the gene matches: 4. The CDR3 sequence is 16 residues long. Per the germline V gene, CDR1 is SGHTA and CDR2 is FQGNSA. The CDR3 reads CASSFSGTGNTGELFF. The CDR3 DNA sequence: TGTGCCAGCAGCTTCTCCGGGACAGGGAACACCGGGGAGCTGTTTTTT.

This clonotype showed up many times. Written as DNA, the CDR3 is TGCGCCAGCAGCCAGGGGTTCGCAACTAATGAAAAACTGTTTTTT. It specifies CASSQGFATNEKLFF. The chain carries TRBV4-1 and TRBJ1-4; D remains unclear. This CDR3 has 15 residues. Germline V gene data show CDR1 as MGHRA and CDR2 as YSYEKL. With 3 bases removed from V and 0 bases from J, the gap between germline ends came to 8 bases.

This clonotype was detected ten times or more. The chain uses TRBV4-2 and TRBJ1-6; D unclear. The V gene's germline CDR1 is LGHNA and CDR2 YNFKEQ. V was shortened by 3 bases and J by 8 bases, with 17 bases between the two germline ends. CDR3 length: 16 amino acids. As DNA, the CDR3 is TGTGCCAGCAGCCAGGAGCAACCCCCGGCACATTCACCCCTCCACTTT. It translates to CASSQEQPPAHSPLHF.

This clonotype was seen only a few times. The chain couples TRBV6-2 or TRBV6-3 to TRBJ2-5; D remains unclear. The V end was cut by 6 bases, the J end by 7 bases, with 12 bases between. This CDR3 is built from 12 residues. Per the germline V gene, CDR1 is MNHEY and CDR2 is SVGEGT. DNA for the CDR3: TGTGCCAGCAGCCCCGCTTGGGGGACCCAGTACTTC. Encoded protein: CASSPAWGTQYF.

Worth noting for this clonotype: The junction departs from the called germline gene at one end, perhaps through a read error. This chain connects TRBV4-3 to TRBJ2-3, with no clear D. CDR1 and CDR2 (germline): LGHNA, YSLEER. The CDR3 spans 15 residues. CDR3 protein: CTSSQRAEGTDTQYF. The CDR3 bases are TGCACCAGCAGCCAACGCGCCGAGGGCACAGATACGCAGTATTTT.

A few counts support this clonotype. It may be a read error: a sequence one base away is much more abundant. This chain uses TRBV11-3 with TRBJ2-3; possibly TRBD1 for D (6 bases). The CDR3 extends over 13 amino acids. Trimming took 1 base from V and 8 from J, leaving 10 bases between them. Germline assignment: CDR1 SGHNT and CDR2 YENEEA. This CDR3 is CASSLVAGATQYF. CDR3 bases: TGTGCCAGCAGCTTAGTGGCAGGGGCTACGCAGTATTTT. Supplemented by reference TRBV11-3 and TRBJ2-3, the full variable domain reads EAGVVQSPRYKIIEKKQPVAFWCNPISGHNTLYWYLQNLGQGPELLIRYENEEAVDDSQLPKDRFSAERLKGVDSTLKIQPAELGDSAVYLCASSLVAGATQYFGPGTRLTVL.

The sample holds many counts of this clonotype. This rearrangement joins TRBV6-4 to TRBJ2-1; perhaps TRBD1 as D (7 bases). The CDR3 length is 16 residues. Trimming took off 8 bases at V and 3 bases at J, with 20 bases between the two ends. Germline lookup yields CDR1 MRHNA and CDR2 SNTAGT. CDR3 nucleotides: TGTGCCAGCTCCGCAGGGGGGAATAGCGGCTACAATGAGCAGTTCTTC. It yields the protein CASSAGGNSGYNEQFF.